This T cell receptor beta chain was recorded in a study of T cell clonality in common variable immunodeficiency. General study results and limits: CVID subjects had higher TCRbeta clonality than healthy controls, most marked in about a third. In common variable immunodeficiency, TCR beta chains reportedly carried fewer deletions and N-nucleotide insertions.

Diagnosis required reduced IgG, IgA and/or IgM with specific antibody deficiency. The length of the CDR3 is 13 residues. V lost 3 bases, J lost 0 bases, and 5 bases lay in between. Germline CDR1 reads SNHLY; CDR2 reads FYNNEI. TCRdb keeps only in-frame clones here, not all; method: immunoSEQ multiplex PCR. This sample carries some 25,000 clones, none of them present only once. This clone came up a few times. Its cognate antigen is unknown. The CDR3 extends 3 residues past the end of the read, so its final part is completed from the germline J gene. This sequence joins TRBV2 and TRBJ2-5; D is ambiguous. The TCR originated in a human donor with common variable immunodeficiency. Sequencing input: peripheral blood mononuclear cells. CDR3 in amino acids: CASSERYQETQYF. The DNA read from the CDR3 is TGTGCCAGCAGTGAGCGGTACCAAGAGACC. Filled out from reference TRBV2 and TRBJ2-5, the complete variable domain reads EPEVTQTPSHQVTQMGQEVILRCVPISNHLYFYWYRQILGQKVEFLVSFYNNEISEKSEIFDDQFSVERPDGSNFTLKIRSTKLEDSAMYFCASSERYQETQYFGPGTRLLVL.